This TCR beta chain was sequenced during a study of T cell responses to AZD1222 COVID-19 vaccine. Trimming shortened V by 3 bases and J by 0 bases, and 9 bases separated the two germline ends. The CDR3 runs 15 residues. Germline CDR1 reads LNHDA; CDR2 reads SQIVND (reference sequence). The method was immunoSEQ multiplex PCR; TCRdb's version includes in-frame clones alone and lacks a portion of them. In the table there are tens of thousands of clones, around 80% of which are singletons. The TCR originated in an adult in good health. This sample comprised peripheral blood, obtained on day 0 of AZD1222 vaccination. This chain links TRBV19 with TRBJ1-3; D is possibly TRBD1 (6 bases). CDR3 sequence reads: CASSIGTTSGNTIYF. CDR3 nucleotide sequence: TGTGCCAGTAGTATCGGGACAACCTCTGGAAACACCATATATTTT.